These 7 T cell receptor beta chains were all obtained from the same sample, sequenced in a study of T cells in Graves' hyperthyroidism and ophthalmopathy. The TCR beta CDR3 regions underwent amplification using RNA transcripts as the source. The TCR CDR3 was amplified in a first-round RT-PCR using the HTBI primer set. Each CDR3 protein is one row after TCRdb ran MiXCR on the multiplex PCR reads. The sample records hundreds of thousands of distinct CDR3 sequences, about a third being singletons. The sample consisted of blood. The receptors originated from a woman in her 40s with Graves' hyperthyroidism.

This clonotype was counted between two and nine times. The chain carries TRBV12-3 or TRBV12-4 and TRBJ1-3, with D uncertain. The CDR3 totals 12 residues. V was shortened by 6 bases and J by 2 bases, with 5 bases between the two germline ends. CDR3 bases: TGTGCCAGCAGGTCAACTGGAAACACCATATATTTT. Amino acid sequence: CASRSTGNTIYF.

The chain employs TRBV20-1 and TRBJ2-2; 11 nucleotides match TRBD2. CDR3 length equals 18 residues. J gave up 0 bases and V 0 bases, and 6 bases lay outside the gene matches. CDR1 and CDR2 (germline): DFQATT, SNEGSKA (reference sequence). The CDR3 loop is CSARDLGTSGSNTGELFF. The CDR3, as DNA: TGCAGTGCTAGAGATCTCGGGACTAGCGGTTCGAACACCGGGGAGCTGTTTTTT.

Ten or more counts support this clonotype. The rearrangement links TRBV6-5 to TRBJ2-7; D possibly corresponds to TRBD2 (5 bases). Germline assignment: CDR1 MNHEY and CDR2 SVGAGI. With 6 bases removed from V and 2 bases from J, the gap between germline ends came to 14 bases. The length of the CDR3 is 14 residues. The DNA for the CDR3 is TGTGCCAGCAGGGAGGCAGGATTGGCCTACGAGCAGTACTTC. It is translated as CASREAGLAYEQYF.

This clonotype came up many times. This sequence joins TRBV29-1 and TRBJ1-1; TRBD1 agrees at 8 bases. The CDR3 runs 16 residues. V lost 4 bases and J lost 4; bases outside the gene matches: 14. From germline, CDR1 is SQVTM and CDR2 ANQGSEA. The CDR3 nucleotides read TGCAGCGTTGTTAGGAGCAGGGGGCCTCGGAGCACTGAAGCTTTCTTT. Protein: CSVVRSRGPRSTEAFF. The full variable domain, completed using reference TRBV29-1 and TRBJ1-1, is SAVISQKPSRDICQRGTSLTIQCQVDSQVTMMFWYRQQPGQSLTLIATANQGSEATYESGFVIDKFPISRPNLTFSTLTVSNMSPEDSSIYLCSVVRSRGPRSTEAFFGQGTRLTVV.

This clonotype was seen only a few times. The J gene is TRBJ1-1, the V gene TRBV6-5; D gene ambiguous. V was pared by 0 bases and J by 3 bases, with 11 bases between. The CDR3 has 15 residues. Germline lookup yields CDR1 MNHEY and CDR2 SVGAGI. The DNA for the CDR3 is TGTGCCAGCAGTTACTCGGACCGTGTGGACACTGAAGCTTTCTTT. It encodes CASSYSDRVDTEAFF.

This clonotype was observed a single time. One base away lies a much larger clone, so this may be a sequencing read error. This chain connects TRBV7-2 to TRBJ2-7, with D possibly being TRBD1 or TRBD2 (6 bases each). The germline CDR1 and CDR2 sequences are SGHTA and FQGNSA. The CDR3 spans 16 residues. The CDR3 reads CAGSLVRGGTPYEQYF. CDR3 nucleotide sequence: TGTGCCGGCAGCTTAGTTAGAGGGGGGACTCCCTACGAGCAGTACTTC.

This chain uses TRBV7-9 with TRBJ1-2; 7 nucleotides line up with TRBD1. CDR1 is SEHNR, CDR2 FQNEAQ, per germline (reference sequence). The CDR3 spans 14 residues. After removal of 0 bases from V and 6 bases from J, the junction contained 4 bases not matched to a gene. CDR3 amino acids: CASSLATGFHGYTF. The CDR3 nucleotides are TGTGCCAGCAGCTTAGCGACAGGGTTTCATGGCTACACCTTC.